These T cell receptor beta chains were read from a single sample in a study of blood T cells in healthy people across ages. Using its own MiXCR run on the 5' RACE reads, TCRdb lists one record per CDR3 protein. The data hold 730,000 or so distinct CDR3 sequences, with around 43% observed a single time. The sample was blood. Every receptor here comes from a man of 80 years or more in good health. Both conserved end residues are part of each CDR3. The D gene is left open where the match is weak. Some rows mark clone size as missing; the rest say once, few, many or name a class of expanded clone.

size: many
J: TRBJ2-6
V: TRBV3-1
D: -
CDR3: CASSTGHSSGANVLTF
DNA: TGTGCCAGCAGCACGGGACACAGCTCTGGGGCCAACGTCCTGACTTTC

size: -
J: TRBJ2-3
V: TRBV5-1
D: -
CDR3: CASSLDGDNTDTQYF
DNA: TGCGCCAGCAGCTTGGACGGGGATAACACAGATACGCAGTATTTT

size: -
J: TRBJ2-5
V: TRBV7-6
D: -
CDR3: CASSFESETQYF
DNA: TGTGCCAGCAGCTTCGAATCGGAGACCCAGTACTTC

size: -
J: TRBJ2-3
V: TRBV10-3
D: TRBD2
CDR3: CAIASVAGGRRDTQYF
DNA: TGTGCCATCGCGTCTGTGGCGGGAGGGCGACGGGATACGCAGTATTTT

size: few
J: TRBJ1-4
V: TRBV7-2
D: -
CDR3: CASSLDSGGKLFF
DNA: TGTGCCAGCAGCTTGGACTCGGGGGGAAAACTGTTTTTT

size: -
J: TRBJ2-5
V: TRBV20-1
D: -
CDR3: CSYRTERRTQYF
DNA: TGCAGCTATAGGACGGAACGGAGGACCCAGTACTTC

size: -
J: TRBJ1-6
V: TRBV12-3/TRBV12-4
D: -
CDR3: CASSLNSKYNSPLHF
DNA: TGTGCCAGCAGTTTAAACAGCAAGTATAATTCACCCCTCCACTTT

size: -
J: TRBJ2-3
V: TRBV27
D: TRBD2
CDR3: CASSWGGGTSGTDTQYF
DNA: TGTGCCAGCAGTTGGGGCGGGGGGACTAGCGGCACAGATACGCAGTATTTT

size: few
J: TRBJ2-5
V: TRBV6-1
D: -
CDR3: CASSDWGDRETQYF
DNA: TGTGCCAGCAGTGACTGGGGGGACAGAGAGACCCAGTACTTC

size: medium-sized
J: TRBJ2-1
V: TRBV4-1
D: TRBD1
CDR3: CASSSYDRGGNNEQFF
DNA: TGCGCCAGCAGCTCGTACGACAGGGGCGGTAACAATGAGCAGTTCTTC

size: -
J: TRBJ1-5
V: TRBV12-3/TRBV12-4
D: -
CDR3: CASRWDDYSNQPQHF
DNA: TGTGCCAGCAGGTGGGATGACTATAGCAATCAGCCCCAGCATTTT

size: few
J: TRBJ1-2
V: TRBV10-2
D: -
CDR3: CASSGIRSDAGYGYTF
DNA: TGCGCCAGCAGTGGGATCCGGTCAGATGCTGGCTATGGCTACACCTTC

size: -
J: TRBJ2-3
V: TRBV20-1
D: -
CDR3: CSAEPGGTGTDTQYF
DNA: TGCAGTGCCGAACCCGGCGGGACTGGCACAGATACGCAGTATTTT

size: few
J: TRBJ2-1
V: TRBV7-2
D: TRBD1
CDR3: CASSISQGAGEQFF
DNA: TGTGCCAGCAGCATCTCACAGGGGGCGGGTGAGCAGTTCTTC

size: -
J: TRBJ1-1
V: TRBV15
D: -
CDR3: CVTSSPGTGTEAFF
DNA: TGTGTCACCAGCAGTCCCGGGACGGGAACTGAAGCTTTCTTT

size: -
J: TRBJ2-7
V: TRBV6-2/TRBV6-3
D: TRBD1
CDR3: CASTGQKYEQYF
DNA: TGTGCCAGCACGGGACAGAAGTACGAGCAGTACTTC

size: -
J: TRBJ2-7
V: TRBV20-1
D: TRBD2
CDR3: CSAKLSGAYEQYF
DNA: TGCAGTGCTAAGCTTAGCGGGGCCTACGAGCAGTACTTC

size: -
J: TRBJ2-5
V: TRBV7-2
D: TRBD2
CDR3: CASSLAHGRLAGKETQYF
DNA: TGTGCCAGCAGCTTAGCGCATGGGAGACTAGCGGGGAAAGAGACCCAGTACTTC

size: once
J: TRBJ1-5
V: TRBV20-1
D: -
CDR3: CSARGGDRGGQPQHF
DNA: TGCAGTGCTAGAGGCGGGGATAGGGGAGGGCAGCCCCAGCATTTT

size: few
J: TRBJ2-1
V: TRBV7-2
D: -
CDR3: CASSLTVSRNEQFF
DNA: TGTGCCAGCAGCTTAACTGTTTCCCGTAATGAGCAGTTCTTC

size: -
J: TRBJ2-7
V: TRBV15
D: -
CDR3: CATSSLGPYEQYF
DNA: TGTGCCACCAGCAGTTTAGGGCCCTACGAGCAGTACTTC

size: once
J: TRBJ2-3
V: TRBV9
D: TRBD1
CDR3: CASSVVQGADTQYF
DNA: TGTGCCAGCAGCGTAGTACAGGGGGCTGATACGCAGTATTTT

size: -
J: TRBJ2-7
V: TRBV12-3/TRBV12-4
D: -
CDR3: CASSLTGLEYEQYF
DNA: TGTGCCAGCAGTTTAACGGGGCTCGAATACGAGCAGTACTTC

size: -
J: TRBJ2-1
V: TRBV7-9
D: TRBD2
CDR3: CASSFPSGGAPEQFF
DNA: TGTGCCAGCAGCTTCCCTAGCGGGGGGGCCCCTGAGCAGTTCTTC

size: many
J: TRBJ2-1
V: TRBV21-1
D: -
CDR3: CASSKRGTKYSSRCEQFF
DNA: TGTGCCAGCAGCAAAAGGGGGACTAAGTATTCGTCGCGGTGTGAGCAGTTCTTC

size: -
J: TRBJ2-1
V: TRBV27
D: -
CDR3: CASSLGGTRTYNEQFF
DNA: TGTGCCAGCAGTTTGGGGGGAACCCGAACCTACAATGAGCAGTTCTTC

size: few
J: TRBJ2-5
V: TRBV6-5
D: TRBD1
CDR3: CASRKQGMRETQYF
DNA: TGTGCCAGCAGGAAACAGGGGATGAGGGAGACCCAGTACTTC

size: many
J: TRBJ2-3
V: TRBV7-2
D: TRBD2
CDR3: CASSYRRGGATDTQYF
DNA: TGTGCCAGCAGTTACCGACGCGGGGGGGCCACAGATACGCAGTATTTT

size: -
J: TRBJ2-2
V: TRBV7-2
D: -
CDR3: CASSSGPTGELFF
DNA: TGTGCCAGCAGCTCCGGGCCGACCGGGGAGCTGTTTTTT

size: -
J: TRBJ2-7
V: TRBV27
D: TRBD1
CDR3: CASSLRDRGVYEQYF
DNA: TGTGCCAGCAGTTTAAGGGACAGGGGAGTCTACGAGCAGTACTTC

size: once
J: TRBJ1-2
V: TRBV6-2/TRBV6-3
D: TRBD1
CDR3: CASSWAGTGYGYTF
DNA: TGTGCCAGCAGTTGGGCCGGGACAGGGTACGGCTACACCTTC

size: once
J: TRBJ2-7
V: TRBV28
D: -
CDR3: CASTQLGPAYEQYF
DNA: TGTGCCAGCACCCAACTCGGGCCGGCCTACGAGCAGTACTTC

size: -
J: TRBJ2-3
V: TRBV4-1
D: TRBD2
CDR3: CASSHRTSDTQYF
DNA: TGCGCCAGCAGCCATAGGACTAGCGATACGCAGTATTTT

size: few
J: TRBJ2-5
V: TRBV7-3
D: TRBD2
CDR3: CASSTYSGAGYNEQYF
DNA: TGTGCCAGCAGCACCTATAGCGGGGCAGGTTACAATGAGCAGTACTTC

size: -
J: TRBJ2-7
V: TRBV15
D: -
CDR3: CATSREGGEGSEQYF
DNA: TGTGCCACCAGCAGAGAAGGGGGTGAAGGGAGCGAGCAGTACTTC

size: few
J: TRBJ2-1
V: TRBV6-1
D: TRBD2
CDR3: CASRGATSGTYNEQFF
DNA: TGTGCCAGCAGGGGGGCTACTAGCGGGACCTACAATGAGCAGTTCTTC

size: -
J: TRBJ1-2
V: TRBV28
D: -
CDR3: CASSKDSTYGYTF
DNA: TGTGCCAGCAGTAAGGACAGTACTTATGGCTACACCTTC

size: many
J: TRBJ2-7
V: TRBV6-2/TRBV6-3
D: -
CDR3: CASSASSYEQYF
DNA: TGTGCCAGCAGTGCCTCCTCCTACGAGCAGTACTTC

size: -
J: TRBJ2-1
V: TRBV20-1
D: TRBD2
CDR3: CSARDHGLVRNEQFF
DNA: TGCAGTGCTAGAGACCATGGACTAGTTCGGAATGAGCAGTTCTTC

size: -
J: TRBJ2-3
V: TRBV29-1
D: -
CDR3: CSVDAGRSTDTQYF
DNA: TGCAGCGTTGACGCGGGGAGAAGCACAGATACGCAGTATTTT

size: many
J: TRBJ1-5
V: TRBV6-5
D: -
CDR3: CASSYKGDSNQPQHF
DNA: TGTGCCAGCAGTTACAAAGGGGATAGCAATCAGCCCCAGCATTTT

size: -
J: TRBJ1-1
V: TRBV12-3/TRBV12-4
D: -
CDR3: CASSFRASSQNTEAFF
DNA: TGTGCCAGCAGTTTTAGGGCGAGCAGCCAGAACACTGAAGCTTTCTTT

size: few
J: TRBJ2-2
V: TRBV4-3
D: -
CDR3: CASSQGVIGELFF
DNA: TGCGCCAGCAGCCAAGGCGTAATCGGGGAGCTGTTTTTT

size: -
J: TRBJ1-5
V: TRBV20-1
D: -
CDR3: CSAMLGTGTKETQHF
DNA: TGCAGTGCTATGTTAGGGACCGGGACGAAAGAGACCCAGCATTTT

size: many
J: TRBJ2-7
V: TRBV7-2
D: TRBD2
CDR3: CASSLRAASGSNLGSYEQYF
DNA: TGTGCCAGCAGCTTAAGGGCGGCTAGCGGGAGCAATTTGGGCTCCTACGAGCAGTACTTC

size: few
J: TRBJ2-5
V: TRBV4-3
D: -
CDR3: CASSRSTGVQETQYF
DNA: TGCGCCAGCAGCCGATCTACAGGAGTACAAGAGACCCAGTACTTC

size: -
J: TRBJ1-2
V: TRBV29-1
D: TRBD1
CDR3: CSVGDRTNYGCTF
DNA: TGCAGCGTTGGGGACAGGACTAACTATGGCTGCACCTTC